The 12 T cell receptor beta chains given below trace back to one sample, sequenced in a study of radiotherapy plus CTLA-4 blockade in lung cancer. Only in-frame clones appear in the TCRdb table, and some are missing; sequencing was by immunoSEQ multiplex PCR. The sample has roughly 50,000 clones, 70% to 90% seen once. Sequencing was performed on peripheral blood, taken from a patient treated with radiotherapy plus ipilimumab. These TCRs come from a human donor with non-small cell lung cancer whose response to radiotherapy plus ipilimumab could not be evaluated.

This rearrangement joins TRBV6-5 to TRBJ1-1; tentative D call: TRBD1 (6 bases). Germline V lookup: CDR1 MNHEY, CDR2 SVGAGI. Between the trimmed V and J ends, which lost 5 bases and 6 bases, there was a span of 13 bases. CDR3 length equals 13 residues. The CDR3 DNA is TGTGCCAGCAGTCAGCGGACAGTCCCTGAAGCTTTCTTT. This encodes CASSQRTVPEAFF.

The V call is TRBV5-1, the J call TRBJ1-1, with 7 bases lining up with TRBD1. In germline, CDR1 is SGHRS, CDR2 YFSETQ. This CDR3 is built from 17 residues. The V segment lost 0 bases and the J segment 3 bases; nucleotides outside the gene matches: 11. DNA for the CDR3: TGCGCCAGCAGCTTGGCGACGGGACAGACTTACGACACTGAAGCTTTCTTT. Its protein product is CASSLATGQTYDTEAFF.

The chain has TRBV23-1 and TRBJ1-5; a weak D match, TRBD1 (6 bases). TRBV23-1 has ORF status, its function being uncertain. The CDR3 covers 17 residues. V lost 7 bases to trimming and J lost 0 bases, with 19 bases between them. CDR3 coding DNA: TGCGCCAGCACCCGCGTTGTGACAGGACCTAGCAATCAGCCCCAGCATTTT. Translated, it gives CASTRVVTGPSNQPQHF.

The rearrangement links TRBV2 to TRBJ1-5; 10 positions agree with TRBD1. V gave up 6 bases and J gave up 5 bases; unmatched junction bases: 16. Germline values: CDR1 SNHLY, CDR2 FYNNEI. The CDR3 contains 18 residues. DNA of the CDR3: TGTGCCAGCAGAACCCACGGGACAGGGGTTCTTGGAGATCAGCCCCAGCATTTT. Protein sequence: CASRTHGTGVLGDQPQHF.

The chain links TRBV9 to TRBJ2-2, with TRBD1 matching over 9 bases. The V gene end was trimmed by 0 bases and the J gene end by 3 bases; junction bases not matched to a gene: 12. The CDR3 is 19 residues long. Germline CDR1 SGDLS, CDR2 YYNGEE. The CDR3 DNA follows: TGTGCCAGCAGCGTAGCGTATAGGAAAGGACAGGGGTACACCGGGGAGCTGTTTTTT. It is translated as CASSVAYRKGQGYTGELFF.

This clone was counted once. The chain is built from TRBV19 and TRBJ2-7; weak D call: TRBD1 (6 bases). The CDR3 spans 14 residues. The V and J ends lost 3 bases and 5 bases respectively, with 14 bases between them. The germline CDR1 and CDR2 sequences are LNHDA and SQIVND (reference sequence). The CDR3 DNA reads TGTGCCAGTAGTATGGGTTCAGGGGCCAACGAGCAGTACTTC. Amino acids: CASSMGSGANEQYF. The complete variable domain, with remaining parts taken from reference TRBV19 and TRBJ2-7, reads DGGITQSPKYLFRKEGQNVTLSCEQNLNHDAMYWYRQDPGQGLRLIYYSQIVNDFQKGDIAEGYSVSREKKESFPLTVTSAQKNPTAFYLCASSMGSGANEQYFGPGTRLTVT.

The V and J genes are TRBV19 and TRBJ2-7; D is unclear. The CDR3 spans 16 residues. Trimming removed 3 bases at V and 0 bases at J, with 15 bases between. Germline CDR1 LNHDA, CDR2 SQIVND (reference sequence). The CDR3 region is CASSIWAGENSYEQYF. The CDR3 bases are TGTGCCAGTAGTATTTGGGCAGGTGAGAACTCCTACGAGCAGTACTTC.

The V call is TRBV4-3, the J call TRBJ1-4; D remains ambiguous. Trimming removed 0 bases from V and 7 bases from J, with 12 bases in between. The CDR3 sequence is 15 residues long. Germline V CDR1 and CDR2: LGHNA, YSLEER. The CDR3 protein is CASSQDGGRGEKLFF. CDR3 bases: TGCGCCAGCAGCCAAGACGGAGGCCGTGGTGAAAAACTGTTTTTT.

The V gene is TRBV6-1, the J gene TRBJ2-7, with 8 bases lining up with TRBD2. V was clipped by 8 bases and J by 6 bases; unmatched bases: 9. CDR3 length: 13 residues. Germline CDR1 and CDR2: MNHNS and SASEGT. The CDR3: CASWRGERSEQYF. CDR3 DNA: TGTGCCAGCTGGCGGGGGGAGCGAAGCGAGCAGTACTTC.

The CDR3 protein is CATSRDSGQGDTGELFF. CDR3 bases: TGTGCCACCAGCAGAGATAGCGGGCAGGGTGACACCGGGGAGCTGTTTTTT. The chain couples TRBV15 to TRBJ2-2, with 7 bases that match TRBD2. Germline V CDR1 and CDR2: LNHNV, YYDKDF (reference sequence). The CDR3 consists of 17 residues. The V gene end was trimmed by 0 bases and the J gene end by 3 bases; junction bases not matched to a gene: 7. Drawing the rest from reference TRBV15 and TRBJ2-2, the complete variable domain is DAMVIQNPRYQVTQFGKPVTLSCSQTLNHNVMYWYQQKSSQAPKLLFHYYDKDFNNEADTPDNFQSRRPNTSFCFLDIRSPGLGDTAMYLCATSRDSGQGDTGELFFGEGSRLTVL.

This clone was detected only a few times. This chain joins TRBV15 and TRBJ1-1, with TRBD1 matching over 11 bases. Germline trimming cut 3 bases from V and 7 bases from J; bases unmatched to any gene: 1. The CDR3 is 13 amino acids. Germline assignment: CDR1 LNHNV and CDR2 YYDKDF (reference sequence). CDR3 sequence reads: CATSRDRGLEAFF. As DNA, the CDR3 is TGTGCCACCAGCAGGGACAGGGGGCTTGAAGCTTTCTTT.

In its sample, this clone was seen once. One end of the junction fails to match germline, which may point to a read error. The J gene is TRBJ1-1, the V gene TRBV7-9; TRBD1 might be the D (5 bases). CDR3 length equals 12 residues. Germline V gene data show CDR1 as SEHNR and CDR2 as FQNEAQ (reference sequence). The CDR3 protein is CMIGGGNTEAFF. In nucleotides, the CDR3 is TGCATGATCGGCGGGGGGAACACTGAAGCTTTCTTT.